This TCR beta chain was obtained from a study of CD8 T cells in Susac syndrome. General study results and limits: The authors acknowledged that the study's TCR sequencing and HLA analysis involved relatively few individuals.

For this clonotype: Its antigen is currently unknown.

TCR beta sequencing was performed on blood CD8+ and CD4+ T cells. In contrast to the negatively isolated CD8+ and CD4+ T cells, TEMRA cells were FACS-enriched. CDR3 length equals 15 residues. Trimming stripped 0 bases from V and 0 bases from J, with 7 bases between. Germline assignment: CDR1 SGHDT and CDR2 YYEEEE. Reverse transcription of 0.5 to 1 ug RNA was carried out with random hexamers. The CDR3 of TCR beta was amplified by immunoSEQ multiplex PCR across 54 Vbeta and 13 Jbeta. From the immunoSEQ multiplex PCR reads, TCRdb called clonotypes with MiXCR, one entry per CDR3 protein. The sample yields roughly 150,000 distinct CDR3 sequences, 92% seen once.

The sequence was obtained from a human donor in good health. The chain recombines TRBV5-6 with TRBJ1-5, with no clear D. The sequenced material came from CD4+ T cells from PBMCs. The CDR3 here is CASSLERYSNQPQHF. CDR3 nucleotide sequence: TGTGCCAGCAGCTTGGAGAGGTATAGCAATCAGCCCCAGCATTTT.